The following is a T cell receptor (beta chain) sequence with its context. Trimming removed 1 base from V and 6 bases from J, with 12 bases in between. The CDR3 has 14 amino acids. CDR1 is MNHEY, CDR2 SVGAGI, per germline. Time point given: peripheral blood 6 weeks after treatment start. Each patient supplied 1 to 8 pretreatment and on-treatment samples. This sample stems from a study of PD-L1 blockade in urothelial cancer. Study-level information: Investigators checked blood 3 weeks (second dose) and 6 weeks after treatment start. Median T cell yield per blood sample was more than 120,000 cells.

In each PCR, synthetic TCR analog templates were spiked in. Profiling relied on immunoSEQ multiplex PCR, and the TCRdb table lists in-frame clones only, not all of them. Of under 20,000 clones listed, about four fifths are singletons. The origin of this receptor is a man in his fifties or sixties with urothelial cancer. The sequences come from PBMCs, collected around atezolizumab (anti-PD-L1) treatment. The chain is built from TRBV6-5 and TRBJ1-1; tentative D call: TRBD1 (5 bases). CDR3 bases: TGTGCCAGCAGTTACTACAGGAAAGGGTCTGAAGCTTTCTTT. This encodes CASSYYRKGSEAFF.